This paragraph reports one T cell receptor beta chain. The antigen remains undetermined. A read error may account for a junction end that differs from germline. TCRdb reprocessed the 5' RACE reads via MiXCR and lists one record per CDR3 protein. Of 130,000 or so distinct CDR3 sequences listed, 7% are singletons. The record originates from a study of CD8 T cells in ankylosing spondylitis. Study results and caveats: Seemingly characteristic of ankylosing spondylitis blood was a TCR beta motif consisting of eight highly homologous variants.

Sample: blood, either unsorted or a sorted T cell fraction (not recorded which). This receptor was identified in a male donor with ankylosing spondylitis or in good health (not recorded which).

CDR3: CASSLARGLAASDTQYF. CDR3 sequence (DNA): TGTGCTAGCAGCTTAGCGCGGGGACTAGCGGCTTCAGATACGCAGTATTTT. This sequence joins TRBV7-7 and TRBJ2-3, with TRBD2 identical over 11 bases. Germline lookup yields CDR1 SSHAT and CDR2 FNYEAQ (reference sequence). The CDR3 extends over 17 amino acids.